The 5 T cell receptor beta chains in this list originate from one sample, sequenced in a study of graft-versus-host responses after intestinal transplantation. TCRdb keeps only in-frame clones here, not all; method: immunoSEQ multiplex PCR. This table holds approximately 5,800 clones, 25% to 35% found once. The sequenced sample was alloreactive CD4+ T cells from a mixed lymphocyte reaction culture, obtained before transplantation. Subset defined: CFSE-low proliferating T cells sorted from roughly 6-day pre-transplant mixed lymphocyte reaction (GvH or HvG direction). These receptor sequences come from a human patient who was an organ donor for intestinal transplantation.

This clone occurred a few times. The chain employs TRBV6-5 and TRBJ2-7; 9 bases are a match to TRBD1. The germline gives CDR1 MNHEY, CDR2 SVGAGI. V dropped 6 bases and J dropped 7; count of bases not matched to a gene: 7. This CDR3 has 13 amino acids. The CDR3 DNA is TGTGCCAGCAGATCCGGACAGGGGAGGGAGCAGTACTTC. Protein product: CASRSGQGREQYF.

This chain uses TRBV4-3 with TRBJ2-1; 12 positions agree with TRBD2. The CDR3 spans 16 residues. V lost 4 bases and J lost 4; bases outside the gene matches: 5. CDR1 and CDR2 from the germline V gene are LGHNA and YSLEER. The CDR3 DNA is TGCGCCAGCAGCCTGCTAGCGGGGGGGCTTTACAATGAGCAGTTCTTC. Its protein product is CASSLLAGGLYNEQFF.

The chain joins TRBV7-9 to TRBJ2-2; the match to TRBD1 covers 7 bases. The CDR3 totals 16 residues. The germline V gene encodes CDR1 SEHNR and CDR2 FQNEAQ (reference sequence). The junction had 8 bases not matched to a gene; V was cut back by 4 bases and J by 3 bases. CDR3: CASSSRGRVYTGELFF. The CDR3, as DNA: TGTGCCAGCAGCTCAAGGGGGCGGGTTTACACCGGGGAGCTGTTTTTT. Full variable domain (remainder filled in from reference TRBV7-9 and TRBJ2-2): DTGVSQNPRHKITKRGQNVTFRCDPISEHNRLYWYRQTLGQGPEFLTYFQNEAQLEKSRLLSDRFSAERPKGSFSTLEIQRTEQGDSAMYLCASSSRGRVYTGELFFGEGSRLTVL.

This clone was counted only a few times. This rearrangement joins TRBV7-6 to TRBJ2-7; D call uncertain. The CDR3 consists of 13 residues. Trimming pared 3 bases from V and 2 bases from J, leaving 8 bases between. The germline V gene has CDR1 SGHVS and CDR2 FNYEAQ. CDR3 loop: CASSFYGAYEQYF. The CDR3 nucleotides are TGTGCCAGCAGCTTTTATGGGGCCTACGAGCAGTACTTC.

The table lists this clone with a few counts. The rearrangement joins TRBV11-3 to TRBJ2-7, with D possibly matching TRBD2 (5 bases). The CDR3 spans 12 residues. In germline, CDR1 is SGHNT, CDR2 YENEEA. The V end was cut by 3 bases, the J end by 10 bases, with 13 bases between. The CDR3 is CASSFPGSLQYF. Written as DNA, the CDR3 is TGTGCCAGCAGCTTTCCGGGGTCCCTACAGTACTTC.